The 22 T cell receptor beta chains below were found in one sample sequenced in a study of blood T cell repertoires in COVID-19. TCRdb's copy holds only in-frame clones and misses some; the assay was immunoSEQ multiplex PCR. The data show 250,000 to 300,000 clones, approximately 90% seen once. The sample consisted of peripheral blood. These receptor sequences come from a man aged 18 to 29 with active or convalescent COVID-19.

V gene TRBV7-2 combines with J gene TRBJ2-7; 13 bases map to TRBD2. This CDR3 comprises 18 residues. V dropped 0 bases and J dropped 3; count of bases not matched to a gene: 8. Germline V gene sequence: CDR1 SGHTA, CDR2 FQGNSA. This chain's CDR3 is CASSLAWRLAGGNYEQYF. The CDR3 bases are TGTGCCAGCAGCTTAGCGTGGCGACTAGCGGGAGGTAACTACGAGCAGTACTTC.

This sequence joins TRBV6-5 and TRBJ1-4; 9 nucleotides match TRBD1. CDR1 and CDR2 (germline): MNHEY, SVGAGI. The CDR3 covers 14 residues. V trimming: 6 bases; J trimming: 9 bases; junction bases outside the gene matches: 8. Here the CDR3 DNA reads TGTGCCAGCAGCCAAGGGGGGACAGGGAAAAAACTGTTTTTT. As protein: CASSQGGTGKKLFF.

V and J are TRBV6-5 and TRBJ2-5, with TRBD1 as a possible D gene (6 bases). The CDR3 is made up of 12 amino acids. In germline, CDR1 is MNHEY, CDR2 SVGAGI. The V and J ends lost 5 bases and 5 bases respectively, with 9 bases between them. CDR3: CASSRDTETQYF. The DNA of the CDR3 is TGTGCCAGCAGTCGGGACACGGAGACCCAGTACTTC.

The rearrangement joins TRBV14 to TRBJ2-7; 10 bases are shared with TRBD1. CDR3 size: 16 residues. CDR1 SGHDN and CDR2 FVKESK come from the germline V gene. Trimming at V came to 1 base and at J to 3 bases, leaving 6 bases not matched to a gene. The CDR3 DNA follows: TGTGCCAGCAGCCAAGGGAAATGGACAGGGGGCTACGAGCAGTACTTC. This translates into CASSQGKWTGGYEQYF.

The chain carries TRBV24-1 and TRBJ1-2; 7 bases are a match to TRBD1. Germline V gives CDR1 KGHDR, CDR2 SFDVKD. J gave up 3 bases and V 3 bases, and 9 bases lay outside the gene matches. This CDR3 is 16 amino acids long. CDR3 amino acids: CATSDRTGPLDYGYTF. As DNA, the CDR3 is TGTGCCACCAGTGATCGGACAGGACCTTTAGACTATGGCTACACCTTC.

This clone was seen once. This sequence joins TRBV5-5 and TRBJ1-1; D is unresolved. Germline CDR1 is SGHKS and CDR2 is YYEKEE (reference sequence). The CDR3 consists of 15 residues. V lost 5 bases, J lost 8 bases, and 22 bases lay in between. The CDR3 sequence is CASSFRPTEDGEAFF. The CDR3 bases are TGTGCCAGCAGTTTCCGACCGACGGAGGATGGGGAAGCTTTCTTT.

The gene calls are TRBV28 and TRBJ1-1, with D perhaps TRBD1 (5 bases). Per the germline V gene, CDR1 is MDHEN and CDR2 is SYDVKM. Deletions cut 7 bases from V and 1 base from J, with 10 bases between. This CDR3 region has 13 residues. CDR3 in amino acids: CASKITGNTEAFF. The CDR3 DNA follows: TGTGCCAGCAAAATCACAGGGAACACTGAAGCTTTCTTT. Looking up the rest from reference TRBV28 and TRBJ1-1 gives the full variable domain: DVKVTQSSRYLVKRTGEKVFLECVQDMDHENMFWYRQDPGLGLRLIYFSYDVKMKEKGDIPEGYSVSREKKERFSLILESASTNQTSMYLCASKITGNTEAFFGQGTRLTVV.

The rearrangement uses TRBV3-1 (or the pseudogene TRBV3-2) and TRBJ2-7; 8 bases are shared with TRBD1. The CDR3 is 16 amino acids. The V segment lost 1 base and the J segment 4 bases; nucleotides outside the gene matches: 9. Germline V lookup: CDR1 LGHDT, CDR2 YNNKEL (reference sequence). This chain's CDR3 is CASSQVAPGQAYEQYF. The CDR3 DNA follows: TGTGCCAGCAGCCAAGTCGCTCCGGGACAGGCGTACGAGCAGTACTTC.

This rearrangement joins TRBV6-4 to TRBJ2-3; 8 nucleotides line up with TRBD2. J gave up 1 base and V 4 bases, and 4 bases lay outside the gene matches. CDR1 is MRHNA, CDR2 SNTAGT, per germline. There are 15 residues in the CDR3. The CDR3 is CASSATSEGTDTQYF. CDR3 in DNA: TGTGCCAGCAGTGCGACTAGCGAAGGCACAGATACGCAGTATTTT.

The chain recombines TRBV6-6 with TRBJ1-6; D gene ambiguous. Trimming cost V 5 bases and J 0 bases, with 17 bases left between them. This CDR3 is 18 amino acids long. Germline CDR1 and CDR2: MNHNY and SVGAGI (reference sequence). The CDR3 nucleotides read TGTGCCAGCAGTCCCAGAGGATTAGGGAGCTCCTATAATTCACCCCTCCACTTT. The encoded protein is CASSPRGLGSSYNSPLHF.

The CDR3 protein is CASSSPAGGYYEQFF. CDR3 nucleotides: TGTGCCAGCAGTTCCCCCGCGGGAGGGTATTATGAGCAGTTCTTC. The chain links TRBV27 to TRBJ2-1; 9 positions agree with TRBD2. CDR1 and CDR2 from the germline V gene are MNHEY and SMNVEV (reference sequence). This CDR3 contains 15 residues. V trimming: 4 bases; J trimming: 8 bases; junction bases outside the gene matches: 9.

As regards this clone: Distinct nucleotide sequences in the sample also encode this CDR3. The CDR3 DNA reads TGTGCCAGCAGTTTAAGGGGGTCAGAGACCCAGTACTTC. Translation gives CASSLRGSETQYF. The chain carries TRBV27 and TRBJ2-5, with TRBD1 as a possible D gene (6 bases). V was clipped by 2 bases and J by 4 bases, with 8 bases between them. Germline V lookup: CDR1 MNHEY, CDR2 SMNVEV (reference sequence). The CDR3 extends over 13 amino acids.

In its sample, this clone was seen once. The chain has TRBV24-1 and TRBJ1-4; TRBD1 matches 7 bases. CDR3 length: 13 amino acids. Germline CDR1 is KGHDR and CDR2 is SFDVKD. V dropped 6 bases and J dropped 5; count of bases not matched to a gene: 2. CDR3 coding DNA: TGTGCCACCAGTAGCAGGGGGAATGAAAAACTGTTTTTT. This gives the protein CATSSRGNEKLFF.

The rearrangement uses TRBV2 and TRBJ2-7; 8 bases map to TRBD2. Germline V gives CDR1 SNHLY, CDR2 FYNNEI. This CDR3 spans 15 amino acids. V lost 2 bases and J lost 6; bases outside the gene matches: 9. The CDR3 region has the DNA TGTGCCAGCAGTGAAAGTTTCGGGAGGGCCGGCGAGCAGTACTTC. Translated: CASSESFGRAGEQYF.

This sequence joins TRBV12-2 and TRBJ1-2; the D segment call TRBD1 is taken from the table without a DNA check. TRBV12-2 is a pseudogene segment. This CDR3 has 19 residues. The CDR3 sequence is CASRSGLRVSGQEMDGYTF. The CDR3 DNA sequence: TGTGCAAGTCGCTCGGGCCTCAGGGTTTCGGGACAAGAGATGGATGGCTACACCTTC.

This rearrangement joins TRBV9 to TRBJ2-1; 7 positions agree with TRBD1. V dropped 4 bases and J dropped 7; count of bases not matched to a gene: 5. This CDR3 region has 13 residues. Germline V gene data show CDR1 as SGDLS and CDR2 as YYNGEE. The CDR3 DNA sequence: TGTGCCAGCAGCACCTCACAGGGGAATGAGCAGTTCTTC. The encoded protein is CASSTSQGNEQFF.

This clone has just one count. Other DNA sequences within the sample encode an identical CDR3. This chain uses TRBV27 with TRBJ2-2; possible D gene TRBD2, 5 bases. Germline CDR1 reads MNHEY; CDR2 reads SMNVEV (reference sequence). Trimming removed 2 bases from V and 6 bases from J, with 7 bases in between. This CDR3 is 13 amino acids long. The CDR3 DNA is TGTGCCAGCAGTTTAGAGGGAGCCGGGGAGCTGTTTTTT. Its translation is CASSLEGAGELFF.

The chain links TRBV27 to TRBJ1-2; D is uncertain. The CDR3 sequence is 13 residues long. Germline assignment: CDR1 MNHEY and CDR2 SMNVEV (reference sequence). V was trimmed by 5 bases and J by 8 bases, leaving 15 bases between them. In DNA form, the CDR3 reads TGTGCCAGCAGTCCCCGGCCGACTTACGGCTACACCTTC. This codes for CASSPRPTYGYTF.

The V call is TRBV6-5, the J call TRBJ1-5, with 9 bases that match TRBD1. Trimming removed 6 bases from V and 0 bases from J; junction bases left unmatched: 3. Germline assignment: CDR1 MNHEY and CDR2 SVGAGI. The CDR3 consists of 15 residues. The DNA for the CDR3 is TGTGCCAGCAGGATGGGACAGGGTAGCAATCAGCCCCAGCATTTT. Residues: CASRMGQGSNQPQHF.

In its sample, this clone was seen once. The chain is built from TRBV7-9 and TRBJ2-7; 8 positions match TRBD2. Unmatched junction bases numbered 7, after V lost 0 bases and J lost 6 bases. From germline, CDR1 is SEHNR and CDR2 FQNEAQ (reference sequence). The CDR3 is made up of 15 amino acids. In DNA, the CDR3 is TGTGCCAGCAGCTTAGCAGGACTAGCAGGAGGCGAGCAGTACTTC. This gives the protein CASSLAGLAGGEQYF.

This CDR3 is CASGNRENQPQHF. The DNA of the CDR3 is TGTGCTAGTGGTAACAGAGAGAATCAGCCCCAGCATTTT. The chain employs TRBV12-5 and TRBJ1-5; D gene ambiguous. V dropped 5 bases and J dropped 4 bases, with 9 bases sitting between them. The CDR3 has 13 amino acids. Germline CDR1 LGHNT, CDR2 FRNRAP.

V is TRBV5-4 and J is TRBJ1-1; no firm D call. The CDR3 contains 16 residues. The V gene lost 1 base and the J gene lost 1 base, with 14 bases spanning the gap. The germline V gene encodes CDR1 SGHNT and CDR2 YYREEE (reference sequence). CDR3 bases: TGTGCCAGCAGCTTGCTCCCTGCCGAGGGGAACACTGAAGCTTTCTTT. Translation: CASSLLPAEGNTEAFF.